This T cell receptor (beta chain) was sequenced for a study of post-analysis software for immune sequencing data. The CDR3 sequence is 14 residues long. Germline-derived CDR1 and CDR2 are SGHDT and YYEEEE. Every TCR beta cDNA library bore unique molecular identifiers. MiXCR, applied by TCRdb to the PCR reads, yields one record per CDR3 protein. The sample has about half a million distinct CDR3 sequences, roughly 45% seen once. Study-level results: In patients, about 5 TRBV segments were more frequent than in controls, with TRBV5-6, TRBV5-1 and TRBV20-1 among them. Patients with multiple sclerosis recorded significantly lower normalized Chao1 diversity than controls, the study found.

This clonotype has only one observation. Antigen: not known. The junction does not match germline at one end; this may be a read error. The receptor was derived from a girl aged 10-17 years with multiple sclerosis. The chain uses TRBV5-6 and TRBJ2-1, with 8 bases that match TRBD2. The sequencing sample was made of blood. CDR3 residues: CASSLYSGNNEEFF. As DNA, the CDR3 is TGTGCCAGCAGCTTGTATAGCGGGAACAATGAGGAGTTCTTC. Full variable domain (rest looked up from reference TRBV5-6 and TRBJ2-1): DAGVTQSPTHLIKTRGQQVTLRCSPKSGHDTVSWYQQALGQGPQFIFQYYEEEERQRGNFPDRFSGHQFPNYSSELNVNALLLGDSALYLCASSLYSGNNEEFFGPGTRLTVL.